The entry below gives a single T cell receptor (beta chain) sequence along with its context. The CDR3 runs 16 residues. Germline CDR1 and CDR2: LGHNA and YSLEER. Trimming at V came to 3 bases and at J to 2 bases, leaving 8 bases not matched to a gene. Measured with immunoSEQ multiplex PCR; TCRdb has only the in-frame clones, and not every one. The data hold under 25,000 clones, with 73% observed a single time. This specimen belongs to a study of sequential checkpoint blockade in melanoma. Study-level background: Randomization was 1:1 between first-line nivolumab→ipilimumab and ipilimumab→nivolumab.

Treatment here: randomized to nivolumab then ipilimumab (arm A) or the reverse (arm B). PBMC sorting kept live CD3+CD8+ cells without CD19 or CD56. The clonotype comes from a human donor with melanoma. The genes are TRBV4-3 and TRBJ1-1, with TRBD1 identical over 8 bases. This specimen was CD8+ T cells sorted from blood (inferred from file names), taken from a patient given nivolumab and ipilimumab in sequence. CDR3 nucleotide sequence: TGCGCCAGCAGCCAGAGGACAGGGCCGCTTAACACTGAAGCTTTCTTT. Translated: CASSQRTGPLNTEAFF.